The present T cell receptor (beta chain) was sequenced within a study of T cell responses to AZD1222 COVID-19 vaccine. The method was immunoSEQ multiplex PCR; TCRdb's version includes in-frame clones alone and lacks a portion of them. This sample yields about 100,000 clones, of which around 87% are seen a single time; over 4% belongs to the top ten. Trimming took off 2 bases at V and 0 bases at J, with 12 bases between the two ends. This CDR3 region has 15 residues. The V gene's germline CDR1 is GTSNPN and CDR2 SVGIG (reference sequence). Remarks on this clone: What it binds is not known.

Study conclusions and caveats: Spike-specific TCR breadth and depth both grew after two AZD1222 doses. Variant regions that are unmutated are reportedly the target of nearly half of spike-specific TCRs. Donors were chiefly white British, with a greater number of females, and clonal diversity was perhaps underestimated.

The clonotype was recovered from an adult in good health. The chain uses TRBV30 and TRBJ2-3, with D unresolved. The sample here was peripheral blood, taken on day 0 of MenACWY control vaccination. The CDR3 DNA reads TGTGCCTGGAGTAGTGGTGCCACTAGCACAGATACGCAGTATTTT. It codes for CAWSSGATSTDTQYF.